This T cell receptor beta chain was identified during a study of blood T cell repertoires in COVID-19. V lost 1 base and J lost 1, with 21 bases in between. The CDR3 covers 18 residues. Germline values: CDR1 SGHDT, CDR2 YYEEEE. Clones were sequenced by immunoSEQ multiplex PCR, and TCRdb holds only the in-frame ones, with some missing. The sample yields roughly 67,000 clones, approximately 93% seen once. This clonotype was obtained from a man aged 70 or older with active COVID-19. Material for sequencing was peripheral blood. The chain couples TRBV5-6 to TRBJ2-7; TRBD1 might be the D (6 bases). This CDR3 reads CASSLTGKGSLRSYEQYV. In DNA, the CDR3 is TGTGCCAGCAGCTTGACAGGGAAGGGATCACTCCGGTCCTACGAGCAGTACGTC.